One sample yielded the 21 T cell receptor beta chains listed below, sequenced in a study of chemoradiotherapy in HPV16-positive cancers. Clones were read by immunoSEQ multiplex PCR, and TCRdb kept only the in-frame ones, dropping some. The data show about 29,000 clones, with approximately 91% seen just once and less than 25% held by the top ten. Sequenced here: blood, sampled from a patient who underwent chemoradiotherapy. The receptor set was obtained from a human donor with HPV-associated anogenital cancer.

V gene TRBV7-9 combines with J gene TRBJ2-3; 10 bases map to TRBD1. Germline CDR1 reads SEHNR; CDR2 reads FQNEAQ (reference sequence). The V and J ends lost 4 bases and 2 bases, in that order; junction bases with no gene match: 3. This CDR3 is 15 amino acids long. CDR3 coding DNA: TGTGCCAGCAGCTCCGGGACAGGGGCCACAGATACGCAGTATTTT. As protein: CASSSGTGATDTQYF.

The DNA of the CDR3 is TGCAGCGTTGTACTAGCGGGGGGGAATGAGCAGTTCTTC. Translating it yields CSVVLAGGNEQFF. The gene calls are TRBV29-1 and TRBJ2-1; 13 positions agree with TRBD2. CDR1 is SQVTM, CDR2 ANQGSEA, per germline. This CDR3 comprises 13 residues. Trimming removed 4 bases from V and 7 bases from J; junction bases left unmatched: 1.

CDR3 sequence: CASSLGGLAGTDTQYF. The DNA for the CDR3 is TGTGCCAGCAGCTTAGGGGGACTAGCGGGCACAGATACGCAGTATTTT. This chain connects TRBV7-2 to TRBJ2-3, with TRBD2 identical over 11 bases. CDR3 length: 16 amino acids. The J segment lost 1 base and the V segment lost 1 base, leaving 1 base of the junction unmatched. Germline CDR1 SGHTA, CDR2 FQGNSA. The full variable domain, rest sourced from reference TRBV7-2 and TRBJ2-3, is GAGVSQSPSNKVTEKGKDVELRCDPISGHTALYWYRQSLGQGLEFLIYFQGNSAPDKSGLPSDRFSAERTGGSVSTLTIQRTQQEDSAVYLCASSLGGLAGTDTQYFGPGTRLTVL.

The CDR3 loop reads CASSLEGTDTQYF. The CDR3 DNA is TGCGCCAGCAGCTTGGAGGGCACAGATACGCAGTATTTT. The V and J genes are TRBV5-1 and TRBJ2-3; D gene ambiguous. The ends were cut back, 0 bases at V and 1 base at J, with 3 bases in the middle. The length of the CDR3 is 13 residues. The germline gives CDR1 SGHRS, CDR2 YFSETQ.

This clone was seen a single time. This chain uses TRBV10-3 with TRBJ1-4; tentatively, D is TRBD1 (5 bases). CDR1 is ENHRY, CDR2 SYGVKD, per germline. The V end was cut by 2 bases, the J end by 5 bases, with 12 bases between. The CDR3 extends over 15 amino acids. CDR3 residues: CAISEHGQGNEKLFF. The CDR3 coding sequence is TGTGCCATCAGTGAGCATGGGCAGGGAAATGAAAAACTGTTTTTT.

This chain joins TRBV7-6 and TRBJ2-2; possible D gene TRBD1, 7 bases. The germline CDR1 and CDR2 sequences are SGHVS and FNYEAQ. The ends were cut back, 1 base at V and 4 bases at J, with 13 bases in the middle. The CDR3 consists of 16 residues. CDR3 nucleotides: TGTGCCAGCAGCTTAGAGGGTCAGGGGGGCACCGGGGAGCTGTTTTTT. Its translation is CASSLEGQGGTGELFF.

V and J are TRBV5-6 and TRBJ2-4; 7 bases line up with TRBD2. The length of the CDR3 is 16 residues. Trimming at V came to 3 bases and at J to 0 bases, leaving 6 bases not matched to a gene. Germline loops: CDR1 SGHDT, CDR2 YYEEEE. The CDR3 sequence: CASSWDYSRAKNIQYF. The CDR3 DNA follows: TGTGCCAGCAGCTGGGACTACAGCAGAGCCAAAAACATTCAGTACTTC.

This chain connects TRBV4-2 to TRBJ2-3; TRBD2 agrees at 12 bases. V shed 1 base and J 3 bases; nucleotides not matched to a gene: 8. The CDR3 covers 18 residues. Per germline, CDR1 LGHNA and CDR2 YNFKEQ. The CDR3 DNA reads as TGTGCCAGCAGCCAAGTTTCAACTCTAGCGGGGGGGACAGATACGCAGTATTTT. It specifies CASSQVSTLAGGTDTQYF.

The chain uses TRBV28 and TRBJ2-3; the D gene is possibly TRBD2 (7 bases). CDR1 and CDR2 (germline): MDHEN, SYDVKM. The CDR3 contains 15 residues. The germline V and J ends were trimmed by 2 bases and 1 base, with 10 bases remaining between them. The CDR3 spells CASSLGGAGTDTQYF. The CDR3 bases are TGTGCCAGCAGTTTAGGGGGGGCTGGCACAGATACGCAGTATTTT.

As DNA, the CDR3 is TGTGCCAGCTCCCTTGGAGGGACTGAGTACTTTCCATACGAGCAGTACTTC. This gives the protein CASSLGGTEYFPYEQYF. The V call is TRBV18, the J call TRBJ2-7; D possibly corresponds to TRBD2 (6 bases). The CDR3 is 17 amino acids. Trimming shortened V by 6 bases and J by 4 bases, and 25 bases separated the two germline ends. Germline values: CDR1 KGHSH, CDR2 LQKENI.

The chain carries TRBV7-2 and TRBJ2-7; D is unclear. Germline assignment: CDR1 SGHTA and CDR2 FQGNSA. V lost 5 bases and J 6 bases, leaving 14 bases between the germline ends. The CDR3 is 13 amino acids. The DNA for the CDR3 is TGTGCCAGCAGCCTCCGACGAGTCTCCGAGCAGTACTTC. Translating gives CASSLRRVSEQYF.

CDR3 DNA: TGTGCCAGCAGTTGGCAGGGGTCCTACAATGAGCAGTTCTTC. Its protein is CASSWQGSYNEQFF. The V gene is TRBV27, the J gene TRBJ2-1, with D tentatively TRBD1 (6 bases). The germline CDR1 and CDR2 sequences are MNHEY and SMNVEV (reference sequence). V was shortened by 4 bases and J by 1 base, with 8 bases between the two germline ends. This CDR3 is built from 14 residues.

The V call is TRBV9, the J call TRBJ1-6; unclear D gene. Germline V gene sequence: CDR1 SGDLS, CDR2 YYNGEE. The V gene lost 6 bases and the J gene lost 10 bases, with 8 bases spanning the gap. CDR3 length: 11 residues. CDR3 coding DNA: TGTGCCAGCACCTTCACATCACCCCTCCACTTT. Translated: CASTFTSPLHF.

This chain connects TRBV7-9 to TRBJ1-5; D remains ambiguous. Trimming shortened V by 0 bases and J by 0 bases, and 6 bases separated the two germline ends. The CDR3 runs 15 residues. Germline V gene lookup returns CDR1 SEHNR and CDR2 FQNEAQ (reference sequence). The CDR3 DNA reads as TGTGCCAGCAGCTTAGCAGGGATTAGCAATCAGCCCCAGCATTTT. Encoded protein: CASSLAGISNQPQHF.

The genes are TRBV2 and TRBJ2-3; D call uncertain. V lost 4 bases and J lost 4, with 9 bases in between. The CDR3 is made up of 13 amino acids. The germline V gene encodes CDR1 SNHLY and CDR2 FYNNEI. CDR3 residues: CASSAWAADTQYF. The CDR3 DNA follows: TGTGCCAGCAGTGCCTGGGCCGCAGATACGCAGTATTTT.

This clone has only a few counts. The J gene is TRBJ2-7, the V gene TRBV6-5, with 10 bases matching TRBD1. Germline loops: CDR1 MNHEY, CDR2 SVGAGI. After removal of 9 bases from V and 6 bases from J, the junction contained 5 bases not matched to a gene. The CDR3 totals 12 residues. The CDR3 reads CASRQGAGEQYF. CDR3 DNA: TGTGCCAGTAGACAGGGGGCTGGCGAGCAGTACTTC.

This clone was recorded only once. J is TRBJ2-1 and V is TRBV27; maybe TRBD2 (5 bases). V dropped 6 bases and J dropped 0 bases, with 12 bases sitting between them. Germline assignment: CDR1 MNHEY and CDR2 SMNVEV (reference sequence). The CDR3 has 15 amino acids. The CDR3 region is CASSLSGFSYNEQFF. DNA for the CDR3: TGTGCCAGCAGCCTAAGCGGCTTCTCCTACAATGAGCAGTTCTTC.

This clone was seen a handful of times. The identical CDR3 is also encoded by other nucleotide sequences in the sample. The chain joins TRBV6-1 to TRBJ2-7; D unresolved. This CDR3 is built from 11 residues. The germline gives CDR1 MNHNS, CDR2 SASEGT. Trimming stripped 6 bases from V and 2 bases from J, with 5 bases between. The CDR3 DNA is TGTGCCAGCAGCCAAACCTACGAGCAGTACTTC. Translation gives CASSQTYEQYF.

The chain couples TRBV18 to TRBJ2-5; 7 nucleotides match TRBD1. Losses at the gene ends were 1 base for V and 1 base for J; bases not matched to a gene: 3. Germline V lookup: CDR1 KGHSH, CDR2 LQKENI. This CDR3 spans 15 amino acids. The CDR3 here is CASSPQDRVQETQYF. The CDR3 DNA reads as TGTGCCAGCTCACCACAAGACAGGGTCCAAGAGACCCAGTACTTC. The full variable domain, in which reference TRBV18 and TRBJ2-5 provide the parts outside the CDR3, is NAGVMQNPRHLVRRRGQEARLRCSPMKGHSHVYWYRQLPEEGLKFMVYLQKENIIDESGMPKERFSAEFPKEGPSILRIQQVVRGDSAAYFCASSPQDRVQETQYFGPGTRLLVL.

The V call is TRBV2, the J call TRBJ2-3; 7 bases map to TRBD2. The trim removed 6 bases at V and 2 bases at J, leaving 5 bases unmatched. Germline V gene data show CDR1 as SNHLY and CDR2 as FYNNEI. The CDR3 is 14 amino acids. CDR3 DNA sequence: TGTGCCAGCAGGGGGACTACTTTCACAGATACGCAGTATTTT. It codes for CASRGTTFTDTQYF.

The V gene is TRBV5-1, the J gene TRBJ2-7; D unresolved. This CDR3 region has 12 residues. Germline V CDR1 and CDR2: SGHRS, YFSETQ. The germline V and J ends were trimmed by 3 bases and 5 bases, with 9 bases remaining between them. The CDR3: CASSSRMNEQYF. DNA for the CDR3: TGCGCCAGCAGCTCAAGAATGAACGAGCAGTACTTC.